This T cell receptor beta chain was recovered during a study of cytomegalovirus exposure and HLA in healthy donors. Background on the study: The roughly 100 million unique TCR beta sequences, from roughly 170 million T cells, were found by an earlier analysis. Study-level results: Later analysis identified 15,000 to 20,000 TCR beta sequences associated with HLA alleles, using a false discovery rate threshold of 0.05. Analysis performed later showed TCR beta chains linked to HLA being more clonally expanded than equally common others. The number of N-insertions in an Asian-associated ancestry cluster was reportedly below the approximately 600-donor mean in a later analysis.

Use of 60 Vbeta and 13 Jbeta primers characterized the PCR. Assay: immunoSEQ multiplex PCR; the TCRdb copy retains only in-frame clones and omits some. The sample holds 55,000 to 70,000 clones, around 77% seen once. Germline loops: CDR1 SEHNR, CDR2 FQNEAQ (reference sequence). This CDR3 region has 15 residues. The germline V and J ends were trimmed by 5 bases and 6 bases, with 19 bases remaining between them. On this clone itself: As yet, its antigen is unknown.

Sequencing was carried out using PBMCs. This sequence joins TRBV7-9 and TRBJ1-1; perhaps TRBD1 as D (5 bases). This receptor was identified in a male donor in good health and CMV-seropositive. CDR3 loop: CASSHIQGGLAEAFF. The CDR3 nucleotides are TGTGCCAGCAGCCACATCCAGGGTGGGTTGGCTGAAGCTTTCTTT.